This is a list of T cell receptor beta chains from one sample in a study of blood T cell repertoires in COVID-19. The table came from immunoSEQ multiplex PCR; TCRdb's copy has only in-frame clones and leaves some out. The table has around 130,000 clones, approximately 87% seen once; the top ten hold 3.6%. The material sequenced was peripheral blood. Every receptor here comes from a woman aged 60 to 75 with acute or convalescent COVID-19. The CDR3 runs from the conserved cysteine through the conserved F or W. A D gene is named only where the DNA matches it firmly. Size is stated for part of the rows, as once, few or many counts, or as a class when the clone is expanded.

V gene	J gene	D gene	clone size	CDR3 DNA	CDR3 protein
TRBV2	TRBJ1-2	-	-	TGTGCCAGCAGTGCGATGGGTCAGACAGGCTACACCTTC	CASSAMGQTGYTF
TRBV5-1	TRBJ1-1	-	-	TGCGCCAGCACCAAAGGGGTAGGTGAAGCTTTCTTT	CASTKGVGEAFF
TRBV7-9	TRBJ1-2	-	-	TGTGCCAGCAGCCAACGCCCGGGTGAGGGCTACACCTTC	CASSQRPGEGYTF
TRBV24-1	TRBJ2-7	TRBD2	-	TGTGCCACCAGTGTTAGCGGGGGCTACGAGCAGTACTTC	CATSVSGGYEQYF
TRBV3-1/TRBV3-2	TRBJ2-6	-	-	TGTGCCAGCAGCCAAGGAGCCTCCGGGGGGGCCAACGTCCTGACTTTC	CASSQGASGGANVLTF
TRBV27	TRBJ1-6	-	-	TGTGCCAGCAGTTTCTCGACTGAGGATTCACCCCTCCACTTT	CASSFSTEDSPLHF
TRBV2	TRBJ1-5	-	-	TGTGCCAGCAATATAAAGGGGCTGGGTCAGCCCCAGCATTTT	CASNIKGLGQPQHF
TRBV19	TRBJ2-5	TRBD1	once	TGTGCCAGTAGCCAAAGAGGCAGACAGGGTCGACAGACCCAGTACTTC	CASSQRGRQGRQTQYF
TRBV18	TRBJ2-1	-	-	TGTGCCAGCTCACCAACTAGCCTCAATGAGCAGTTCTTC	CASSPTSLNEQFF
TRBV5-4	TRBJ1-1	TRBD1	once	TGTGCCAGCAGCCAGGGGGCGGACGACACTGAAGCTTTCTTT	CASSQGADDTEAFF
TRBV10-3	TRBJ1-2	TRBD1	-	TGTGCCATCAGTGAGTCGACAGGGGGCTTTTATGGCTACACCTTC	CAISESTGGFYGYTF
TRBV7-8	TRBJ1-1	TRBD1	once	TGTGCCAGCAGCTTAATAGTCAGGGGGAGCACTGAAGCTTTCTTT	CASSLIVRGSTEAFF
TRBV6-4	TRBJ1-6	-	once	TGTGCCAGCGGGGAGACAACTAATTCACCCCTCCACTTT	CASGETTNSPLHF
TRBV15	TRBJ1-1	-	-	TGTGCCACCAGCAGACCCCAGTACCCCACTGAAGCTTTCTTT	CATSRPQYPTEAFF